This T cell receptor beta chain was retrieved from a study of beta chain features in type 1 diabetes. General study points: VDJ junctions from type 1 diabetes patients carried fewer insertions and larger deletions. Patients with Type 1 diabetes showed moderately but significantly shorter TCRB CDR3s in all four CD4+ subsets.

Per donor, one heparinised blood draw averaged around 0.12 L. Purity exceeded 98% in all sorted populations. Regarding this clone: Antigen unknown.

As every portion of the isolated RNA was reverse transcribed, the sequencing read expressed TCRB transcripts. An average roughly 3.6 million reads came from naive, central memory and regulatory T cell samples. Measured with immunoSEQ multiplex PCR; TCRdb has only the in-frame clones, and not every one. This table has around 260,000 clones, 20% appearing once. This receptor was identified in a woman between 40 and 50 years old with type 1 diabetes. Sequencing was performed on naive CD4+ T cells from blood.

CDR3 loop: CASSIKMGQDHTGELFF. CDR3 DNA sequence: TGTGCCAGCAGCATTAAAATGGGACAGGATCATACCGGGGAGCTGTTTTTT. This rearrangement joins TRBV9 to TRBJ2-2, with 8 bases matching TRBD1. The V and J ends lost 4 bases and 5 bases, in that order; junction bases with no gene match: 13. The germline gives CDR1 SGDLS, CDR2 YYNGEE. This CDR3 is built from 17 residues.